Below are 26 T cell receptor beta chains sequenced from a single sample in a study of T-cell memory formation after mild COVID-19. Using its own MiXCR run on the 5' RACE reads, TCRdb lists one record per CDR3 protein. The top ten hold approximately 0.74% of the sample, which has tens of thousands of distinct CDR3 sequences, roughly 7% seen once. Material: PBMCs or a T cell subset sorted from them (not recorded which). Receptors were obtained from an adult who had mild COVID-19 (a few samples of this study predate the infection). Cell type and time point are not known.

This clonotype appeared many times. The chain joins TRBV4-2 to TRBJ1-2; the D is unclear. V lost 0 bases and J lost 7, with 15 bases in between. Germline V CDR1 and CDR2: LGHNA, YNFKEQ. The CDR3 totals 15 residues. The CDR3 loop is CASSQDREGIRGYTF. CDR3 bases: TGTGCCAGCAGCCAAGATAGGGAGGGAATTCGTGGCTACACCTTC.

This clonotype was recorded many times. The chain has TRBV3-1 and TRBJ2-3; unclear D gene. The germline gives CDR1 LGHDT, CDR2 YNNKEL (reference sequence). The ends were cut back, 5 bases at V and 2 bases at J, with 2 bases in the middle. CDR3 length: 11 residues. The CDR3 coding sequence is TGTGCCAGCAGCAACACAGATACGCAGTATTTT. Amino acids: CASSNTDTQYF.

Only a few counts were recorded for this clonotype. The rearrangement joins TRBV30 to TRBJ2-5, with a possible D match to TRBD2 (5 bases). V was pared by 4 bases and J by 8 bases, with 17 bases between. Germline lookup yields CDR1 GTSNPN and CDR2 SVGIG (reference sequence). The CDR3 contains 13 residues. The CDR3 DNA follows: TGTGCCTGGACCCTCGGGGTTTTGGGAACCCAGTACTTC. Translating gives CAWTLGVLGTQYF.

A few counts support this clonotype. This chain connects TRBV19 to TRBJ2-6; 8 nucleotides agree with TRBD1. Germline CDR1 and CDR2: LNHDA and SQIVND (reference sequence). CDR3 size: 14 residues. Losses at the gene ends were 9 bases for V and 4 bases for J; bases not matched to a gene: 5. CDR3 sequence: CASEDRAGANVLTF. The CDR3 coding sequence is TGTGCCAGCGAGGACAGGGCGGGGGCCAACGTCCTGACTTTC. The full variable domain, completed using reference TRBV19 and TRBJ2-6, is DGGITQSPKYLFRKEGQNVTLSCEQNLNHDAMYWYRQDPGQGLRLIYYSQIVNDFQKGDIAEGYSVSREKKESFPLTVTSAQKNPTAFYLCASEDRAGANVLTFGAGSRLTVL.

The sample holds a few counts of this clonotype. The rearrangement uses TRBV24-1 and TRBJ1-2; D remains unclear. Trimming pared 1 base from V and 0 bases from J, leaving 20 bases between. From germline, CDR1 is KGHDR and CDR2 SFDVKD. This CDR3 contains 19 residues. The CDR3 sequence: CATSDLFTFRTATNYGYTF. The CDR3 DNA follows: TGTGCCACCAGTGATTTATTCACGTTCCGAACAGCGACTAACTATGGCTACACCTTC.

This clonotype was observed a handful of times. The rearrangement links TRBV7-3 to TRBJ1-6; TRBD1 is a possible D gene (6 bases). This CDR3 comprises 15 residues. Germline V gene lookup returns CDR1 SGHTA and CDR2 FQGTGA. Trimming took 10 bases from V and 6 from J, leaving 19 bases between them. The CDR3 DNA reads TGTGCCACTAGCGTTGCGGGGGGCGGTAATTCACCCCTCCACTTT. This codes for CATSVAGGGNSPLHF.

The V and J genes are TRBV18 and TRBJ2-3; D may be TRBD2 (6 bases). Per the germline V gene, CDR1 is KGHSH and CDR2 is LQKENI. The CDR3 is made up of 16 amino acids. The V gene lost 4 bases and the J gene lost 0 bases, with 14 bases spanning the gap. The CDR3 loop reads CASSLFRAGSTDTQYF. The CDR3 DNA reads as TGTGCCAGCTCACTCTTCAGGGCGGGGAGCACAGATACGCAGTATTTT.

The table lists this clonotype with a few counts. The rearrangement joins TRBV7-8 to TRBJ1-2, with no clear D. Germline CDR1 SGHVS, CDR2 FQNEAQ. There are 13 residues in the CDR3. V lost 4 bases and J 7 bases, leaving 13 bases between the germline ends. CDR3 in amino acids: CASSSRQGLGYTF. The CDR3 coding sequence is TGTGCCAGCAGCTCCCGGCAAGGGCTTGGCTACACCTTC. The full variable domain, its missing parts supplied by reference TRBV7-8 and TRBJ1-2, is GAGVSQSPRYKVAKRGQDVALRCDPISGHVSLFWYQQALGQGPEFLTYFQNEAQLDKSGLPSDRFFAERPEGSVSTLKIQRTQQEDSAVYLCASSSRQGLGYTFGSGTRLTVV.

The chain couples TRBV7-6 to TRBJ2-2; 7 bases fit TRBD1. The germline CDR1 and CDR2 sequences are SGHVS and FNYEAQ. V lost 6 bases, J lost 0 bases, and 4 bases stayed unmatched. The CDR3 has 15 residues. This chain's CDR3 is CASRETGSNTGELFF. In DNA, the CDR3 is TGTGCCAGCAGGGAGACAGGGTCGAACACCGGGGAGCTGTTTTTT.

In this sample, this clonotype turned up many times. The CDR3 region is CASSPSGGGQETQYF. The DNA for the CDR3 is TGCGCCAGCAGCCCTAGCGGGGGGGGCCAAGAGACCCAGTACTTC. The chain joins TRBV5-1 to TRBJ2-5; 12 positions match TRBD2. The V and J ends lost 4 bases and 1 base, in that order; junction bases with no gene match: 2. The CDR3 has 15 amino acids. Germline loops: CDR1 SGHRS, CDR2 YFSETQ.

This clonotype was seen at least ten times. V gene TRBV12-3 or TRBV12-4 combines with J gene TRBJ2-3; D is ambiguous. The CDR3 has 13 residues. Trimming stripped 6 bases from V and 2 bases from J, with 9 bases between. CDR3 protein: CASRDRNTDTQYF. CDR3 coding DNA: TGTGCCAGCAGGGACCGGAACACAGATACGCAGTATTTT.

This clonotype showed up many times. The chain couples TRBV7-8 to TRBJ2-1, with TRBD1 as a possible D gene (6 bases). V gave up 0 bases and J gave up 7 bases, with 16 bases separating them. CDR3 size: 16 residues. The germline V gene encodes CDR1 SGHVS and CDR2 FQNEAQ. CDR3 DNA sequence: TGTGCCAGCAGCTTAGCCTCGAGGGGGAGTCGGAATGAGCAGTTCTTC. As protein: CASSLASRGSRNEQFF.

A few counts support this clonotype. This chain uses TRBV7-8 with TRBJ2-7; D remains ambiguous. CDR1 is SGHVS and CDR2 is FQNEAQ in the germline V gene. CDR3 length: 12 amino acids. V lost 5 bases to trimming and J lost 3 bases, with 8 bases between them. CDR3 nucleotide sequence: TGTGCCAGCAGCCAGAGCCTCTACGAGCAGTACTTC. Its translation is CASSQSLYEQYF.

The gene calls are TRBV7-9 and TRBJ1-2; no clear D. Germline V gene lookup returns CDR1 SEHNR and CDR2 FQNEAQ (reference sequence). The length of the CDR3 is 14 residues. Trimming removed 2 bases from V and 6 bases from J, with 13 bases in between. For the CDR3, the DNA is TGTGCCAGCAGCTTAATAGGAGGAAACGATGGCTACACCTTC. Translating gives CASSLIGGNDGYTF.

This clonotype was recorded a few times. The rearrangement uses TRBV7-9 and TRBJ2-2; TRBD1 matches 7 bases. Germline V gene lookup returns CDR1 SEHNR and CDR2 FQNEAQ (reference sequence). The CDR3 sequence is 17 residues long. V lost 4 bases and J lost 0; bases outside the gene matches: 8. CDR3 sequence reads: CASSYGAGTANTGELFF. The CDR3 DNA follows: TGTGCCAGCAGCTACGGAGCAGGGACAGCGAACACCGGGGAGCTGTTTTTT.

This clonotype was counted a few times. In nucleotides, the CDR3 is TGTGCCAGCAGCTCACTAGCGGGGGTGGACGAGCAGTACTTC. This sequence encodes CASSSLAGVDEQYF. The V and J genes are TRBV5-6 and TRBJ2-7; TRBD2 agrees at 11 bases. J gave up 5 bases and V 3 bases, and 4 bases lay outside the gene matches. The CDR3 has 14 residues. Germline V gene data show CDR1 as SGHDT and CDR2 as YYEEEE.

This clonotype was found many times. This chain joins TRBV4-3 and TRBJ2-5, with 9 bases that match TRBD1. The V segment lost 1 base and the J segment 4 bases; nucleotides outside the gene matches: 10. The length of the CDR3 is 17 residues. Germline CDR1 and CDR2: LGHNA and YSLEER. The CDR3 spells CASSQAHTSTGGETQYF. CDR3 in DNA: TGCGCCAGCAGCCAAGCCCACACATCGACAGGGGGAGAGACCCAGTACTTC.

The chain couples TRBV5-5 to TRBJ1-1, with D perhaps TRBD1 (5 bases). Between the trimmed V and J ends, which lost 4 bases and 4 bases, there was a span of 17 bases. The CDR3 extends over 15 amino acids. CDR1 is SGHKS, CDR2 YYEKEE, per germline (reference sequence). CDR3 sequence: CASSLPLLGVTEAFF. CDR3 sequence (DNA): TGTGCCAGCAGCCTACCCCTCCTGGGGGTCACTGAAGCTTTCTTT.

This clonotype was counted ten times or more. The CDR3: CASSLTGKNEKLFF. As DNA, the CDR3 is TGTGCCAGCAGCTTAACAGGGAAGAATGAAAAACTGTTTTTT. This rearrangement joins TRBV7-9 to TRBJ1-4; possibly TRBD1 for D (6 bases). The CDR3 is 14 residues long. Germline V gene lookup returns CDR1 SEHNR and CDR2 FQNEAQ (reference sequence). Between the trimmed V and J ends, which lost 2 bases and 5 bases, there was a span of 9 bases. Full variable domain (remainder filled in from reference TRBV7-9 and TRBJ1-4): DTGVSQNPRHKITKRGQNVTFRCDPISEHNRLYWYRQTLGQGPEFLTYFQNEAQLEKSRLLSDRFSAERPKGSFSTLEIQRTEQGDSAMYLCASSLTGKNEKLFFGSGTQLSVL.

This clonotype was detected many times. The chain links TRBV5-1 to TRBJ2-5; D is perhaps TRBD2 (6 bases). This CDR3 has 13 amino acids. The V gene lost 4 bases and the J gene lost 0 bases, with 7 bases spanning the gap. Germline loops: CDR1 SGHRS, CDR2 YFSETQ. CDR3 nucleotides: TGCGCCAGCAGCCGGGACTACCAAGAGACCCAGTACTTC. Its protein product is CASSRDYQETQYF.

This clonotype appeared many times. The rearrangement joins TRBV3-1 to TRBJ1-5; a weak D match, TRBD1 (5 bases). The CDR3 has 15 residues. Between the trimmed V and J ends, which lost 1 base and 7 bases, there was a span of 14 bases. CDR1 is LGHDT and CDR2 is YNNKEL in the germline V gene (reference sequence). The CDR3 reads CASSQVSGTGQPQHF. The CDR3 nucleotides are TGTGCCAGCAGCCAAGTTTCAGGGACTGGGCAGCCCCAGCATTTT.

This clonotype was counted at least ten times. The chain links TRBV5-1 to TRBJ2-5; the match to TRBD1 covers 12 bases. Germline V gene sequence: CDR1 SGHRS, CDR2 YFSETQ. J lost 5 bases, V lost 4 bases, and 3 bases had no gene match. The CDR3 extends over 14 amino acids. The CDR3 spells CASSPGTGGETQYF. The CDR3 DNA reads TGCGCCAGCAGCCCCGGGACAGGGGGCGAGACCCAGTACTTC.

This clonotype came up many times. This chain links TRBV4-2 with TRBJ2-1; D call uncertain. This CDR3 has 13 residues. V was cut by 4 bases and J by 4 bases, with 8 bases left in between. The germline CDR1 and CDR2 sequences are LGHNA and YNFKEQ. The CDR3, as DNA: TGTGCCAGCAGCCTTGGAACTTACAATGAGCAGTTCTTC. It codes for CASSLGTYNEQFF.

This chain connects TRBV20-1 to TRBJ2-2; D possibly corresponds to TRBD2 (6 bases). Germline lookup yields CDR1 DFQATT and CDR2 SNEGSKA (reference sequence). The length of the CDR3 is 17 residues. The V gene lost 0 bases and the J gene lost 7 bases, with 21 bases spanning the gap. CDR3 sequence reads: CSAREREQLSAGGELFF. The CDR3 DNA is TGCAGTGCTAGAGAACGGGAGCAACTCTCCGCGGGCGGGGAGCTGTTTTTT.

This clonotype was seen at least ten times. This chain joins TRBV4-3 and TRBJ2-5; no clear D gene. From germline, CDR1 is LGHNA and CDR2 YSLEER. V dropped 0 bases and J dropped 3 bases, with 5 bases sitting between them. This CDR3 region has 13 residues. The CDR3 DNA reads TGCGCCAGCAGCCAAGATCTCGAAGAGACCCAGTACTTC. Protein: CASSQDLEETQYF.

This clonotype came up a few times. The rearrangement links TRBV3-1 to TRBJ2-5, with 13 bases identical to TRBD2. The CDR3 runs 19 residues. With V trimmed by 4 bases and J by 9 bases, 20 bases remained unmatched. Germline V CDR1 and CDR2: LGHDT, YNNKEL (reference sequence). In nucleotides, the CDR3 is TGTGCCAGCAGCCTTCACGGAGGAGGACTAGCGGGGGATCTCGGGTCCCAGTACTTC. Residues: CASSLHGGGLAGDLGSQYF.